This entry is about one TCR beta chain. Its target is unknown. The treatment denotes: roughly 10-day PBMC culture with coronavirus spike peptide pools or control peptides (ViraFEST assay). These data come from a study of vaccination and CD4 T cells after COVID-19. Study background: Stimulation of the cells used overlapping spike peptide pools from SARS-CoV-2 and from the common cold coronaviruses HCoV-NL63, HCoV-OC43 and HCoV-229E. Findings and caveats of the study: There was no significant change from approximately 23 to 38 median reactive clonotypes.

Trimming cost V 6 bases and J 5 bases, with 16 bases left between them. There are 14 residues in the CDR3. Cultured CD4+ T cell DNA was sequenced using the Oncomine TCR Beta short-read assay. TCRdb called the PCR reads again in MiXCR, with one record for every CDR3 protein. The table shows around 14,000 distinct CDR3 sequences, with around 20% occurring only once. The sequence derives from a human donor with COVID-19. Sequencing input: cultured CD4+ T cells from blood. The chain is built from TRBV12-3 or TRBV12-4 and TRBJ1-1, with D maybe TRBD1 (6 bases). CDR3 coding DNA: TGTGCCAGCAGGGTAGGGGGGTGGGTGACTGAAGCTTTCTTT. This gives the protein CASRVGGWVTEAFF.